Below, 10 T cell receptor beta chains from the same sample are listed, as sequenced in a study of T cell responses to AZD1222 COVID-19 vaccine. The protocol was immunoSEQ multiplex PCR, while the TCRdb copy is restricted to in-frame clones and leaves out a portion. The sample shows around 160,000 clones, roughly 91% of them seen only once. Material: peripheral blood, obtained on day 0 of AZD1222 vaccination. The receptors stem from an adult in good health.

V gene TRBV18 combines with J gene TRBJ2-1; 10 bases are a match to TRBD1. V trimming: 5 bases; J trimming: 5 bases; junction bases outside the gene matches: 12. The germline CDR1 and CDR2 sequences are KGHSH and LQKENI. The length of the CDR3 is 17 residues. The CDR3 DNA reads as TGTGCCAGCTCATCGAGCCCCGACAGGGGGCAAGACAATGAGCAGTTCTTC. Translation gives CASSSSPDRGQDNEQFF.

The chain employs TRBV28 and TRBJ1-6; no firm D call. The CDR3 totals 13 residues. The V end lost 7 bases, the J end lost 7 bases, and 11 bases lay between the germline ends. CDR1 MDHEN and CDR2 SYDVKM come from the germline V gene. The CDR3 reads CASNLDLNSPLHF. The CDR3 coding sequence is TGTGCCAGCAATCTGGACTTGAATTCACCCCTCCACTTT.

The J gene is TRBJ1-2, the V gene TRBV19, with a weak D call TRBD1 (5 bases). The CDR3 has 13 amino acids. The germline V gene encodes CDR1 LNHDA and CDR2 SQIVND (reference sequence). Trimming stripped 8 bases from V and 5 bases from J, with 15 bases between. This CDR3 reads CASLPPDRYGYTF. CDR3 nucleotide sequence: TGTGCCAGTCTTCCCCCCGACAGATATGGCTACACCTTC.

The rearrangement links TRBV4-1 to TRBJ1-2; 12 bases are shared with TRBD1. This CDR3 region has 16 residues. The trim removed 4 bases at V and 3 bases at J, leaving 6 bases unmatched. Germline values: CDR1 MGHRA, CDR2 YSYEKL. Here the CDR3 DNA reads TGCGCCAGCAGCCGCTCGGGACAGGGGGCGGACTATGGCTACACCTTC. Amino acids: CASSRSGQGADYGYTF.

This clone was seen a handful of times. This chain uses TRBV7-8 with TRBJ1-1, with D possibly being TRBD1 (6 bases). CDR1 and CDR2 (germline): SGHVS, FQNEAQ. V lost 4 bases and J lost 7, with 13 bases in between. There are 13 residues in the CDR3. CDR3 bases: TGTGCCAGCAGCTCCCGTATGGACAGTGAAGCTTTCTTT. This translates into CASSSRMDSEAFF.

The rearrangement joins TRBV5-1 to TRBJ1-1; D unclear. The V end was cut by 2 bases, the J end by 0 bases, with 11 bases between. The CDR3 length is 15 residues. CDR1 SGHRS and CDR2 YFSETQ come from the germline V gene. CDR3 protein: CASSFLGSLNTEAFF. CDR3 sequence (DNA): TGCGCCAGCAGCTTTTTGGGCAGCCTGAACACTGAAGCTTTCTTT.

DNA of the CDR3: TGTGCCAGCAGCTTACTAGCGGGGTTATGGAATGAGCAGTTCTTC. It translates to CASSLLAGLWNEQFF. This chain uses TRBV5-5 with TRBJ2-1, with 10 bases that match TRBD2. CDR3 length: 15 residues. The germline gives CDR1 SGHKS, CDR2 YYEKEE (reference sequence). V shed 2 bases and J 7 bases; nucleotides not matched to a gene: 6.

The chain employs TRBV2 and TRBJ2-7; D uncertain. This CDR3 is built from 12 residues. Trimming removed 7 bases at V and 4 bases at J, with 11 bases between. Germline-derived CDR1 and CDR2 are SNHLY and FYNNEI. This chain's CDR3 is CASKDLRYEQYF. As DNA, the CDR3 is TGTGCCAGCAAGGACCTTAGATACGAGCAGTACTTC.

This chain links TRBV6-5 with TRBJ2-1; D perhaps matches TRBD1 (6 bases). Per the germline V gene, CDR1 is MNHEY and CDR2 is SVGAGI. The CDR3 is 15 residues long. V dropped 6 bases and J dropped 4 bases, with 16 bases sitting between them. CDR3 nucleotides: TGTGCCAGCAGCACCTCGGGACACACTTACAATGAGCAGTTCTTC. It specifies CASSTSGHTYNEQFF.

The V call is TRBV7-2, the J call TRBJ1-2, with unresolved D. The CDR3 is 14 amino acids. Germline CDR1 reads SGHTA; CDR2 reads FQGNSA. The ends were cut back, 6 bases at V and 7 bases at J, with 18 bases in the middle. The CDR3 loop reads CASRRLTSQAGYTF. The CDR3 DNA reads TGTGCCAGCAGACGACTAACCAGTCAGGCTGGCTACACCTTC.